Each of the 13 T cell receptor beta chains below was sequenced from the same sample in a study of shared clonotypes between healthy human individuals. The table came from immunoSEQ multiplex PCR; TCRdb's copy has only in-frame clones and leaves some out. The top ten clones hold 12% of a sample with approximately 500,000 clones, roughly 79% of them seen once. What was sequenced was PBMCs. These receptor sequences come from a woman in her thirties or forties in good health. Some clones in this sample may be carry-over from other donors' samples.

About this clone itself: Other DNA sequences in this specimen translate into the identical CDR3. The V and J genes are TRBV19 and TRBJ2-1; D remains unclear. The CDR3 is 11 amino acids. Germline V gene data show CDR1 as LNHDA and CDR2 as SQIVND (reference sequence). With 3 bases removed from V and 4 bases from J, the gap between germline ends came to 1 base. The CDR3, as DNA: TGTGCCAGTAGTATTTACAATGAGCAGTTCTTC. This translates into CASSIYNEQFF.

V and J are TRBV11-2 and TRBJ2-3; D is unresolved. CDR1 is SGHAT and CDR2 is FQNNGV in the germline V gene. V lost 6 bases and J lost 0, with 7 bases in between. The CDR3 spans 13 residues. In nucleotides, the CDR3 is TGTGCCAGCAGATATGCTAGCACAGATACGCAGTATTTT. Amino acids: CASRYASTDTQYF. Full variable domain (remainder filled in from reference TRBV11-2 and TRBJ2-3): EAGVAQSPRYKIIEKRQSVAFWCNPISGHATLYWYQQILGQGPKLLIQFQNNGVVDDSQLPKDRFSAERLKGVDSTLKIQPAKLEDSAVYLCASRYASTDTQYFGPGTRLTVL.

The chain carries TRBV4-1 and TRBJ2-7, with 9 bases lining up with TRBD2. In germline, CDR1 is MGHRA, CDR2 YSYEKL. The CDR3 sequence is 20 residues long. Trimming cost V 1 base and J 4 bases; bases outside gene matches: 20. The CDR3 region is CASSQVSVFSSGRQGYEQYF. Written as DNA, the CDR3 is TGCGCCAGCAGCCAAGTATCCGTGTTCTCCAGCGGGAGGCAGGGGTACGAGCAGTACTTC.

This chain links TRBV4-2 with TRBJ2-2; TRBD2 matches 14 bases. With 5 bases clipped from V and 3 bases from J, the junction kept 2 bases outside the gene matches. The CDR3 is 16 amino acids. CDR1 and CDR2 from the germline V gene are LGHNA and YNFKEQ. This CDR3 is CASSAGLAGDTGELFF. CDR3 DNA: TGTGCCAGCAGCGCGGGACTAGCGGGAGACACCGGGGAGCTGTTTTTT.

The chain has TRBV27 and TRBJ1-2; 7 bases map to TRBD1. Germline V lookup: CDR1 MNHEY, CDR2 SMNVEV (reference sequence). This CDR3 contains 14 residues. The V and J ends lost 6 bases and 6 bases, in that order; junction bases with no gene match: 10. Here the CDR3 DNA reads TGTGCCAGCAGGACGACAGGGAGCTTTCATGGCTACACCTTC. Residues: CASRTTGSFHGYTF.

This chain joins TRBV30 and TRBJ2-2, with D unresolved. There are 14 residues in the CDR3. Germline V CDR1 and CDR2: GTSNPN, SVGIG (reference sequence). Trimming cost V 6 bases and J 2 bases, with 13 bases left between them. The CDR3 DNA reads TGTGCCTGCGGAGCCCTTTCAAACACCGGGGAGCTGTTTTTT. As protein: CACGALSNTGELFF.

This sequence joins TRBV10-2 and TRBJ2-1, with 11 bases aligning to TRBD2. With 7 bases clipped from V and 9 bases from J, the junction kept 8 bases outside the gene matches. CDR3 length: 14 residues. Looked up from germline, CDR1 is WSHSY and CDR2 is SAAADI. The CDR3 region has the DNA TGCGCCAGCACACCTAGCGGGGGGTCGACTGAGCAGTTCTTC. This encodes CASTPSGGSTEQFF.

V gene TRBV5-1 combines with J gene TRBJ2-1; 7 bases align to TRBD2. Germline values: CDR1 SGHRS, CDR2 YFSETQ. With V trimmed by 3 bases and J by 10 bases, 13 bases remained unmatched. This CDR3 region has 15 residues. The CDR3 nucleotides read TGCGCCAGCAGCTCAGGGCTGGGAGGGTACGACGAGCAGTTCTTC. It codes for CASSSGLGGYDEQFF.

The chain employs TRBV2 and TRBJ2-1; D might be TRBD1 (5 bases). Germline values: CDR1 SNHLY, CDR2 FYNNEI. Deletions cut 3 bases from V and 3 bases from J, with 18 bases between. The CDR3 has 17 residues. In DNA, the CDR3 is TGTGCCAGCAGTGAGACCCTCCAGGGTGCGATCTACAATGAGCAGTTCTTC. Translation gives CASSETLQGAIYNEQFF.

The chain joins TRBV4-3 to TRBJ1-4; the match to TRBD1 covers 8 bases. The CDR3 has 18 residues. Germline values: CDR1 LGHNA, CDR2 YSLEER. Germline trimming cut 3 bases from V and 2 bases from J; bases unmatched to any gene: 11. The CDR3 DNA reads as TGCGCCAGCAGCCAGTCCCGACAGGGGATTTCGACTAATGAAAAACTGTTTTTT. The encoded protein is CASSQSRQGISTNEKLFF.

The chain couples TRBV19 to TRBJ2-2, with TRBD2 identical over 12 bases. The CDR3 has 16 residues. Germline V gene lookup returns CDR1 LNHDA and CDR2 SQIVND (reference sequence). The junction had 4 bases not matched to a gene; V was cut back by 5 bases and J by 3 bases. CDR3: CASSVTSGRHTGELFF. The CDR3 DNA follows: TGTGCCAGTAGTGTAACTAGCGGGAGGCACACCGGGGAGCTGTTTTTT.

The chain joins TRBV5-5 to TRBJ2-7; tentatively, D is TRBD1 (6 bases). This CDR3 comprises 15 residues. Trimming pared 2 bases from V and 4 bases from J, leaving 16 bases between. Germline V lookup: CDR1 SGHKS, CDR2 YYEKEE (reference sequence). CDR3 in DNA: TGTGCCAGCAGCTTACTCGGGACAACCCGATACGAGCAGTACTTC. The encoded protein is CASSLLGTTRYEQYF.

This CDR3 reads CASSNTSGQLAKNIQYF. CDR3 bases: TGTGCCAGCAGCAATACCTCGGGACAACTAGCCAAAAACATTCAGTACTTC. The chain combines TRBV11-2 with TRBJ2-4; tentatively, D is TRBD1 (6 bases). The CDR3 is made up of 17 amino acids. The germline V gene encodes CDR1 SGHAT and CDR2 FQNNGV. V was cut by 5 bases and J by 0 bases, with 17 bases left in between.